These 23 T cell receptor beta chains came from one sample sequenced in a study of T cells in tuberculosis. After thawing and overnight rest, PBMC were stained with GMM-loaded CD1B tetramer, viability dye and anti-CD3 for sorting. The CD1B tetramers carried C32 glucose monomycolate purified from Rhodococcus equi. Profiled with immunoSEQ multiplex PCR; TCRdb holds only in-frame clones, not every one. The table shows tens of thousands of clones, with approximately 91% occurring only once. Input material: CD1b-GMM tetramer-negative cells sorted from PBMCs. These receptors came from an adult woman with latent tuberculosis.

The chain has TRBV14 and TRBJ2-7; maybe TRBD2 (6 bases). Germline values: CDR1 SGHDN, CDR2 FVKESK. This CDR3 is built from 16 residues. V was trimmed by 2 bases and J by 3 bases, leaving 17 bases between them. The CDR3, as DNA: TGTGCCAGCAGCCAATCCGATGGAGGGGAGCTCTACGAGCAGTACTTC. It specifies CASSQSDGGELYEQYF. Complete variable domain (other parts from reference TRBV14 and TRBJ2-7): EAGVTQFPSHSVIEKGQTVTLRCDPISGHDNLYWYRRVMGKEIKFLLHFVKESKQDESGMPNNRFLAERTGGTYSTLKVQPAELEDSGVYFCASSQSDGGELYEQYFGPGTRLTVT.

This chain links TRBV9 with TRBJ2-7, with 7 bases that match TRBD2. Germline V CDR1 and CDR2: SGDLS, YYNGEE. The CDR3 contains 13 residues. Trimming took 4 bases from V and 3 from J; bases not matched to a gene: 4. CDR3 DNA: TGTGCCAGCAGCCCCTCTAGCGGCTACGAGCAGTACGTC. This encodes CASSPSSGYEQYV.

The rearrangement links TRBV4-3 to TRBJ2-6; 9 nucleotides line up with TRBD2. The CDR3 is 18 amino acids. Per the germline V gene, CDR1 is LGHNA and CDR2 is YSLEER. Losses at the gene ends were 2 bases for V and 0 bases for J; bases not matched to a gene: 5. The CDR3 reads CASSQFSGGLSGANVLTF. DNA for the CDR3: TGCGCCAGCAGCCAATTTAGCGGGGGTCTCTCTGGGGCCAACGTCCTGACTTTC.

This chain links TRBV29-1 with TRBJ2-1; 10 bases are shared with TRBD2. The CDR3 covers 16 residues. V trimming: 2 bases; J trimming: 5 bases; junction bases outside the gene matches: 9. Per germline, CDR1 SQVTM and CDR2 ANQGSEA. CDR3 DNA sequence: TGCAGCGTTGAATCGTTAGCGGGGGGCCACAACAATGAGCAGTTCTTC. This encodes CSVESLAGGHNNEQFF.

The chain carries TRBV6-5 and TRBJ1-2; 9 bases agree with TRBD1. After removal of 6 bases from V and 5 bases from J, the junction contained 10 bases not matched to a gene. This CDR3 spans 15 amino acids. Germline-derived CDR1 and CDR2 are MNHEY and SVGAGI. The CDR3 loop is CASSPSRTGVYGYTF. CDR3 in DNA: TGTGCCAGCAGCCCCTCCCGGACAGGGGTGTATGGCTACACCTTC.

This chain connects TRBV28 to TRBJ1-5; perhaps TRBD1 as D (6 bases). Trimming took off 5 bases at V and 0 bases at J, with 8 bases between the two ends. This CDR3 contains 14 residues. Germline assignment: CDR1 MDHEN and CDR2 SYDVKM. CDR3 bases: TGTGCCAGCAGTAGGGACAATAGCAATCAGCCCCAGCATTTT. Its translation is CASSRDNSNQPQHF.

This chain links TRBV2 with TRBJ2-7; a possible D gene is TRBD1 (5 bases). Trimming pared 1 base from V and 4 bases from J, leaving 17 bases between. The CDR3 runs to 16 residues. Germline V CDR1 and CDR2: SNHLY, FYNNEI. The CDR3 here is CASSEESPGKGYEQYF. In nucleotides, the CDR3 is TGTGCCAGCAGTGAAGAGTCTCCAGGGAAAGGGTACGAGCAGTACTTC.

The chain recombines TRBV6-1 with TRBJ1-5; 8 bases agree with TRBD1. The V segment lost 8 bases and the J segment 5 bases; nucleotides outside the gene matches: 11. CDR1 is MNHNS, CDR2 SASEGT, per germline. CDR3 size: 15 residues. In DNA, the CDR3 is TGTGCCAGCCACAGGGGGTGGACGGGGGATCAGCCCCAGCATTTT. Protein sequence: CASHRGWTGDQPQHF.

This chain connects TRBV30 to TRBJ2-7; 9 bases map to TRBD2. Germline V lookup: CDR1 GTSNPN, CDR2 SVGIG (reference sequence). CDR3 length: 15 residues. Germline trimming cut 1 base from V and 0 bases from J; bases unmatched to any gene: 4. The CDR3 protein is CAWSALAGPSYEQYF. For the CDR3, the DNA is TGTGCCTGGAGTGCCCTAGCGGGGCCCTCCTACGAGCAGTACTTC.

The V gene is TRBV5-1, the J gene TRBJ2-3, with 7 positions matching TRBD2. V dropped 0 bases and J dropped 5; count of bases not matched to a gene: 9. Per the germline V gene, CDR1 is SGHRS and CDR2 is YFSETQ. There are 16 residues in the CDR3. This chain's CDR3 is CASSLALTGGRDTQYF. Here the CDR3 DNA reads TGCGCCAGCAGCTTGGCCTTAACGGGGGGAAGAGATACGCAGTATTTT.

The CDR3 here is CASSTGQGITNEQFF. CDR3 sequence (DNA): TGTGCCAGCAGCACGGGACAGGGGATTACCAATGAGCAGTTCTTC. This rearrangement joins TRBV7-6 to TRBJ2-1; 10 bases align to TRBD1. V lost 5 bases to trimming and J lost 6 bases; unmatched junction nucleotides: 7. CDR1 is SGHVS and CDR2 is FNYEAQ in the germline V gene. The CDR3 totals 15 residues.

The table lists this clone with a few counts. The J gene is TRBJ2-7, the V gene TRBV30; weak D call: TRBD2 (6 bases). CDR3 length equals 13 residues. Germline assignment: CDR1 GTSNPN and CDR2 SVGIG (reference sequence). V lost 2 bases and J lost 7, with 15 bases in between. CDR3 sequence (DNA): TGTGCCTGGAGTCCACTAGCCGCGGGGGAGCAGTACGTC. This encodes CAWSPLAAGEQYV.

This chain joins TRBV29-1 and TRBJ2-2, with D maybe TRBD1 (6 bases). Trimming left V 0 bases short and J 8 bases short, with 13 bases between. The germline CDR1 and CDR2 sequences are SQVTM and ANQGSEA. This CDR3 has 14 residues. CDR3 coding DNA: TGCAGCGTTGAAGATCGGCAGGGGCGGGGGGAGCTGTTTTTT. This sequence encodes CSVEDRQGRGELFF.

V usage is TRBV9 and J usage is TRBJ2-5; the D gene is possibly TRBD1 (6 bases). CDR3 length equals 15 residues. Trimming pared 0 bases from V and 4 bases from J, leaving 13 bases between. Germline assignment: CDR1 SGDLS and CDR2 YYNGEE. CDR3 sequence: CASSVARGRGETQYF. The CDR3 DNA reads as TGTGCCAGCAGCGTAGCCCGGGGCAGGGGAGAGACCCAGTACTTC. The full variable domain, rest sourced from reference TRBV9 and TRBJ2-5, is DSGVTQTPKHLITATGQRVTLRCSPRSGDLSVYWYQQSLDQGLQFLIQYYNGEERAKGNILERFSAQQFPDLHSELNLSSLELGDSALYFCASSVARGRGETQYFGPGTRLLVL.

V and J are TRBV28 and TRBJ1-3; TRBD1 might be the D (5 bases). The CDR3 loop spans 14 amino acids. Germline loops: CDR1 MDHEN, CDR2 SYDVKM. V was clipped by 4 bases and J by 2 bases, with 9 bases between them. The chain's CDR3 is CASSSPGPGNTIYF. CDR3 DNA: TGTGCCAGCAGTTCACCAGGGCCTGGAAACACCATATATTTT.

This rearrangement joins TRBV7-9 to TRBJ1-1; 10 positions match TRBD1. The J segment lost 4 bases and the V segment lost 4 bases, leaving 12 bases of the junction unmatched. This CDR3 contains 17 residues. Germline CDR1 SEHNR, CDR2 FQNEAQ (reference sequence). In DNA form, the CDR3 reads TGTGCCAGCAGCTCACCGACAGGGGGCGCTTCCAGCACTGAAGCTTTCTTT. Encoded protein: CASSSPTGGASSTEAFF.

The DNA of the CDR3 is TGTGCCAGTAGCCCCAGACTAGCGGGGGGGCTGGCCACCGGGGAGCTGTTTTTT. Translation gives CASSPRLAGGLATGELFF. The chain links TRBV19 to TRBJ2-2; 14 bases are a match to TRBD2. CDR1 LNHDA and CDR2 SQIVND come from the germline V gene (reference sequence). V shed 6 bases and J 4 bases; nucleotides not matched to a gene: 10. This CDR3 contains 18 residues.

The chain recombines TRBV6-5 with TRBJ2-3; perhaps TRBD2 as D (5 bases). The CDR3 is 14 residues long. The V end was cut by 6 bases, the J end by 3 bases, with 13 bases between. From germline, CDR1 is MNHEY and CDR2 SVGAGI. The CDR3 DNA reads as TGTGCCAGCAGGACCGGGGAAAGGACAGATACGCAGTATTTT. Translation gives CASRTGERTDTQYF.

The chain combines TRBV15 with TRBJ2-3; no reliable D call. The CDR3 totals 12 residues. Trimming stripped 0 bases from V and 7 bases from J, with 5 bases between. Germline V gene lookup returns CDR1 LNHNV and CDR2 YYDKDF (reference sequence). Written as DNA, the CDR3 is TGTGCCACCAGCAGAGATGAGTATACGCAGTATTTT. As protein: CATSRDEYTQYF. Filled out from reference TRBV15 and TRBJ2-3, the complete variable domain reads DAMVIQNPRYQVTQFGKPVTLSCSQTLNHNVMYWYQQKSSQAPKLLFHYYDKDFNNEADTPDNFQSRRPNTSFCFLDIRSPGLGDTAMYLCATSRDEYTQYFGPGTRLTVL.

This chain connects TRBV7-2 to TRBJ2-1; 12 positions agree with TRBD1. Per the germline V gene, CDR1 is SGHTA and CDR2 is FQGNSA. V lost 5 bases, J lost 7 bases, and 12 bases stayed unmatched. This CDR3 spans 17 amino acids. CDR3 sequence: CASSVRTGTGGRNEQFF. Written as DNA, the CDR3 is TGTGCCAGCAGCGTAAGAACCGGGACAGGGGGCAGAAATGAGCAGTTCTTC.

This sequence joins TRBV7-3 and TRBJ2-3; D gene ambiguous. Germline V lookup: CDR1 SGHTA, CDR2 FQGTGA. The CDR3 totals 13 residues. V was cut by 0 bases and J by 7 bases, with 8 bases left in between. This chain's CDR3 is CASSLTTEYTQYF. The CDR3 DNA is TGTGCCAGCAGCTTAACAACGGAGTATACGCAGTATTTT. Drawing the rest from reference TRBV7-3 and TRBJ2-3, the complete variable domain is GAGVSQTPSNKVTEKGKYVELRCDPISGHTALYWYRQSLGQGPEFLIYFQGTGAADDSGLPNDRFFAVRPEGSVSTLKIQRTERGDSAVYLCASSLTTEYTQYFGPGTRLTVL.

The chain has TRBV1 and TRBJ2-1; the D call in the table, TRBD1, was not verified against the DNA. TRBV1 is annotated as a pseudogene. This CDR3 spans 16 amino acids. For the CDR3, the DNA is TGCACCAGCAGCCAGACCAGGACAGGGGGCTGCAATGAGCAGTTCTTC. The encoded protein is CTSSQTRTGGCNEQFF.

V is TRBV6-5 and J is TRBJ2-7; tentatively, D is TRBD1 (6 bases). Trimming cost V 5 bases and J 4 bases, with 15 bases left between them. Germline lookup yields CDR1 MNHEY and CDR2 SVGAGI. This CDR3 comprises 14 residues. The CDR3 DNA reads as TGTGCCAGCAGTATGACAGGTGGGGGTTACGAGCAGTACTTC. Amino acids: CASSMTGGGYEQYF.